Sequencing of this T cell receptor beta chain was carried out in a study of blood T cell repertoires in COVID-19. Background on the study: COVID-19 samples from acute and convalescent phases originated in the United States, Italy and Spain.

Source study methods: Amplification with reference gene primers provided the estimates of nucleated cell counts. Clones were sequenced by immunoSEQ multiplex PCR, and TCRdb holds only the in-frame ones, with some missing. The DNA gave D and trimming, while V, J and clone size come from that table. The data show tens of thousands of clones, 74% seen once. V lost 5 bases, J lost 4 bases, and 14 bases lay in between. CDR1 LGHDT and CDR2 YNNKEL come from the germline V gene (reference sequence). The CDR3 has 15 residues. Enrollment of patients from Seattle took place during active infection, with longitudinal follow-up.

The V call is TRBV3-1 (or the pseudogene TRBV3-2), the J call TRBJ2-2, with a possible D match to TRBD2 (6 bases). The TCR was taken from an older man with COVID-19, enrolled during active disease. Sequencing was carried out using peripheral blood. CDR3 residues: CASSETSGGTGELFF. DNA of the CDR3: TGTGCCAGCAGCGAAACCTCCGGGGGCACCGGGGAGCTGTTTTTT.